Listed here is a single T cell receptor beta chain. This sample is part of a study of blood T cell repertoires in COVID-19. About the study: The study drew acute and convalescent COVID-19 samples from the United States, Italy and Spain. In each case, the material was cDNA or gDNA derived from T cells, B-cell-depleted T cells, or PBMCs.

Profiling relied on immunoSEQ multiplex PCR, and the TCRdb table lists in-frame clones only, not all of them. The sample includes a few hundred thousand clones, approximately 83% of them seen just once. The germline V gene encodes CDR1 LGHDT and CDR2 YNNKEL (reference sequence). The CDR3 consists of 15 residues. Trimming pared 4 bases from V and 3 bases from J, leaving 15 bases between. Residents of 24 US areas, aged about 18 to 95 years, made up the participants. Clinical histories supplied by participants themselves formed the basis of cohort assignment. The receptor was isolated from a man aged 25 to 40 who had recovered from COVID-19. Source material: PBMCs or T cells enriched from blood (not recorded which). The chain recombines TRBV3-1 (or the pseudogene TRBV3-2) with TRBJ1-1; D may be TRBD1 (5 bases). CDR3 bases: TGTGCCAGCAGCCTCCCAGGGTGGGCGGACACTGAAGCTTTCTTT. Protein product: CASSLPGWADTEAFF.